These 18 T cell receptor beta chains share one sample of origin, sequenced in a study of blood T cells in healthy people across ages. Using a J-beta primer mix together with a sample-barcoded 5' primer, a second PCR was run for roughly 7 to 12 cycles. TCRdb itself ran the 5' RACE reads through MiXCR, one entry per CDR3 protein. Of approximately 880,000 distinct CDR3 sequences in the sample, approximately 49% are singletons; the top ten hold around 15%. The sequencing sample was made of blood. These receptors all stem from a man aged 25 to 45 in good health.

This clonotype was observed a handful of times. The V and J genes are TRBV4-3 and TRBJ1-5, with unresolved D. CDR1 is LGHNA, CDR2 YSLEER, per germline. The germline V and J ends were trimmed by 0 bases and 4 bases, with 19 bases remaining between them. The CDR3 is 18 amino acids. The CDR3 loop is CASSQDLSFPPANQPQHF. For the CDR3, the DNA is TGCGCCAGCAGCCAAGATTTGAGCTTTCCGCCAGCTAATCAGCCCCAGCATTTT.

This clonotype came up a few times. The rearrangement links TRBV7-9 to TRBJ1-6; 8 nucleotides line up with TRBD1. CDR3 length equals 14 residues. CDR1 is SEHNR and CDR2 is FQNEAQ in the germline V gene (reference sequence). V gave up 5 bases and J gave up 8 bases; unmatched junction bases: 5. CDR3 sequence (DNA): TGTGCCAGCAGCGCGACAGGGGTCCATTCACCCCTCCACTTT. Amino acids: CASSATGVHSPLHF. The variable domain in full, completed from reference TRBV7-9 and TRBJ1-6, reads DTGVSQNPRHKITKRGQNVTFRCDPISEHNRLYWYRQTLGQGPEFLTYFQNEAQLEKSRLLSDRFSAERPKGSFSTLEIQRTEQGDSAMYLCASSATGVHSPLHFGNGTRLTVT.

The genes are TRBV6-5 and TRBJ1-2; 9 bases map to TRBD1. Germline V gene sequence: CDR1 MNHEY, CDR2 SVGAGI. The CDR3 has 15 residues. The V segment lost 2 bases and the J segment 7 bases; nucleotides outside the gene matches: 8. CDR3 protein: CASSYTAQGAGGYTF. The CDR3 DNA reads TGTGCCAGCAGTTACACTGCACAGGGGGCCGGTGGCTACACCTTC.

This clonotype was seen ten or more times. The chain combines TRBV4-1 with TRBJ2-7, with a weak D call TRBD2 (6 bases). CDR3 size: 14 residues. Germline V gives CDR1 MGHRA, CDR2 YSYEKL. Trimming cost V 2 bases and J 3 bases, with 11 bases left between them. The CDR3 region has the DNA TGCGCCAGCAGCCAATGGGAGGATCTCTACGAGCAGTACTTC. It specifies CASSQWEDLYEQYF.

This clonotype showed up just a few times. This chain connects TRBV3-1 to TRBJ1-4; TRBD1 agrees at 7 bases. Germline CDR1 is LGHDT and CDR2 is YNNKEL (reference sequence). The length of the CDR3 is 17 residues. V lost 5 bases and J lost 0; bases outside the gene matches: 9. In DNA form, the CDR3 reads TGTGCCAGCAGCACCCGGGACAGAAGCTCAACTAATGAAAAACTGTTTTTT. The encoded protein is CASSTRDRSSTNEKLFF.

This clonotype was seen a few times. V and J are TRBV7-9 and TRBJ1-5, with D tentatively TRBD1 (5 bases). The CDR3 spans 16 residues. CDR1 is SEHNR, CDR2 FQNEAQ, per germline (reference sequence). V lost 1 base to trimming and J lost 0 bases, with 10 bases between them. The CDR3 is CASSLVGGNSNQPQHF. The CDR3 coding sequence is TGTGCCAGCAGCTTAGTCGGGGGAAATAGCAATCAGCCCCAGCATTTT.

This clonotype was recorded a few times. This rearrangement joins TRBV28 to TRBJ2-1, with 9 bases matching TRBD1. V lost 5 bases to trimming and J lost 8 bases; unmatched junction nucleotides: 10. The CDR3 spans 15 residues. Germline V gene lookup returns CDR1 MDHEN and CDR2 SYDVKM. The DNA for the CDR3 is TGTGCCAGCAGTCCGCTCGGACAGGGGCCCGATGAGCAGTTCTTC. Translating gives CASSPLGQGPDEQFF.

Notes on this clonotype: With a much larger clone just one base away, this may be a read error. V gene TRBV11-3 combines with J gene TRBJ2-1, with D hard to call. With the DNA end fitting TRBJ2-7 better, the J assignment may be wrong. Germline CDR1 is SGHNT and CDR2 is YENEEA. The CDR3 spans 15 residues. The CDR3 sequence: CASSLGRSSYNEQYF. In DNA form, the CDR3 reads TGTGCCAGCAGCTTAGGACGGAGCTCCTACAATGAGCAGTACTTC.

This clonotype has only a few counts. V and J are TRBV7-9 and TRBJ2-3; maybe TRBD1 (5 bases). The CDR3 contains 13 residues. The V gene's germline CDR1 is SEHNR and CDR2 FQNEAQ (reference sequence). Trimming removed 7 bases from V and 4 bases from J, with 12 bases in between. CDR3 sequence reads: CASNVGVPDTQYF. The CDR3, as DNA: TGTGCCAGCAACGTAGGGGTCCCAGATACGCAGTATTTT.

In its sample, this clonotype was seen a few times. The DNA of the CDR3 is TGTGCCATCAGCCTTGGGACTAGCGGGTCCTACTCCTACGAGCAGTACTTC. It encodes CAISLGTSGSYSYEQYF. The J gene is TRBJ2-7, the V gene TRBV10-3; 12 positions agree with TRBD2. V shed 6 bases, J shed 0 bases, and the junction held 9 bases outside the gene matches. The CDR3 loop spans 17 amino acids. CDR1 is ENHRY, CDR2 SYGVKD, per germline.

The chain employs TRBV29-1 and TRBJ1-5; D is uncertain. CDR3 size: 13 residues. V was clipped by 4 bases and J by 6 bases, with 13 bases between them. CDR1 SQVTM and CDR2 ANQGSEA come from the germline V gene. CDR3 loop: CSVGAGVFQPQHF. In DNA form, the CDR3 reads TGCAGCGTTGGCGCCGGGGTTTTTCAGCCCCAGCATTTT.

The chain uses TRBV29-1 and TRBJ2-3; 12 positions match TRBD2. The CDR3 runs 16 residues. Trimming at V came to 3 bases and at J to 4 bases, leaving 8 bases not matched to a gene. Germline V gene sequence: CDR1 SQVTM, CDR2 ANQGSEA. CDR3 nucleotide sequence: TGCAGCGTTGATTTAGGTCTAGCGGGGGGGCCAGATACGCAGTATTTT. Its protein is CSVDLGLAGGPDTQYF.

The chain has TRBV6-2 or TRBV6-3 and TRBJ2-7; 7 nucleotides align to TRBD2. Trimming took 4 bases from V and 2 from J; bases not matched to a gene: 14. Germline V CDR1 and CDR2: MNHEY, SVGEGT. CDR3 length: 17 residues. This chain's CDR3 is CASSSADLGRRPYEQYF. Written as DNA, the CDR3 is TGTGCCAGCAGTTCCGCCGACCTCGGGAGGAGGCCCTACGAGCAGTACTTC.

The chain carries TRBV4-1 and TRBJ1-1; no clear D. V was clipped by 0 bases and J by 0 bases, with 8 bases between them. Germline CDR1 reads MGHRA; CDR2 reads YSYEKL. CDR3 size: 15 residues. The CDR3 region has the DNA TGCGCCAGCAGCCAAGATTCTCTACTGAACACTGAAGCTTTCTTT. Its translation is CASSQDSLLNTEAFF.

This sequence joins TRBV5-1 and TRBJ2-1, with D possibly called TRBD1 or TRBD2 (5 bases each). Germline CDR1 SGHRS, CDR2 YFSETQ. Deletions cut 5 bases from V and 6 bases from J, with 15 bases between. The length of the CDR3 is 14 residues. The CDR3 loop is CASRYRRGANEQFF. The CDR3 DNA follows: TGCGCCAGCAGGTATAGGCGAGGGGCCAATGAGCAGTTCTTC.

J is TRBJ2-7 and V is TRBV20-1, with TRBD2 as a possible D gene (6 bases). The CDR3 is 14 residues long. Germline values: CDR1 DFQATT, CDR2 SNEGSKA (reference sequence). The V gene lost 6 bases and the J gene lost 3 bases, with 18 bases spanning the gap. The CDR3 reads CSALPGGAIYEQYF. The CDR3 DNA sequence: TGCAGTGCCCTCCCTGGAGGGGCCATCTACGAGCAGTACTTC.

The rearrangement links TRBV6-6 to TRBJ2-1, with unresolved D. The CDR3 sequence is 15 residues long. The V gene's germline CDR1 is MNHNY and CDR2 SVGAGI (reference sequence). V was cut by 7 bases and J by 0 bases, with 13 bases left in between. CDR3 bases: TGTGCCAGCATCCTCGACGGAGCCTCCTACAATGAGCAGTTCTTC. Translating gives CASILDGASYNEQFF.

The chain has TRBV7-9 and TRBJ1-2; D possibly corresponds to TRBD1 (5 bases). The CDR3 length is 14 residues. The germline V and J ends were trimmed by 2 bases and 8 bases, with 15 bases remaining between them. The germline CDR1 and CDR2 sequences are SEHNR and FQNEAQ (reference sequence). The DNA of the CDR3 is TGTGCCAGCAGCTTACAGGGATCGTTACGAGGCTACACCTTC. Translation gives CASSLQGSLRGYTF.